This TCR beta chain was identified during a study of beta chain features in type 1 diabetes. Study-level points and caveats: Shortening of TCRB CDR3s, moderate but significant, appeared in all four CD4+ subsets of Type 1 diabetes patients.

Purity exceeded 98% in all sorted populations. Every bit of the isolated RNA underwent reverse transcription, so sequencing read expressed TCRB transcripts. Naive, central memory and regulatory T cell samples came to a mean of approximately 3.3 million reads. Data came from immunoSEQ multiplex PCR; TCRdb stores just in-frame clones and leaves some out. Of roughly 180,000 clones in the sample, about 8% were seen once. Points on this clone: No antigen is known for it.

The germline V gene encodes CDR1 SGHKS and CDR2 YYEKEE (reference sequence). The CDR3 is 14 amino acids. J was trimmed by 4 bases and V by 4 bases; bases with no gene match: 7. This chain links TRBV5-5 with TRBJ2-5; 7 nucleotides align to TRBD1. The TCR was taken from a woman aged 40 to 49 with type 1 diabetes. Sequencing used central memory CD4+ T cells from blood. The CDR3 DNA reads TGTGCCAGCAGCGTAGACAGGGAGCGAGAGACCCAGTACTTC. Translated, it gives CASSVDRERETQYF. Full variable domain (remainder filled in from reference TRBV5-5 and TRBJ2-5): DAGVTQSPTHLIKTRGQQVTLRCSPISGHKSVSWYQQVLGQGPQFIFQYYEKEERGRGNFPDRFSARQFPNYSSELNVNALLLGDSALYLCASSVDRERETQYFGPGTRLLVL.